Included here is one T cell receptor (beta chain) sequence, with context. What it recognizes is unknown. Trimming removed 3 bases from V and 0 bases from J; junction bases left unmatched: 11. The CDR3 sequence is 18 residues long. CDR1 KGHSH and CDR2 LQKENI come from the germline V gene. Repertoires were generated with immunoSEQ multiplex PCR, while TCRdb's copy carries only in-frame clones and drops some. The table records about 24,000 clones, roughly four fifths of them present only once. This sample is drawn from a study of PD-1 blockade in classical Hodgkin lymphoma. Broader study findings: Prior therapy or disease activity may underlie the repertoire differences, whose causes remain undefined. Baseline diversity resembling that of newly diagnosed patients was seen in complete responders.

Specified time point: cycle 4 day 1 (C4D1), after more than five weeks of nivolumab. Following autologous stem cell transplantation, relapse occurred in every patient, and exposure to brentuximab vedotin varied. This sequence joins TRBV18 and TRBJ1-3; 7 bases are a match to TRBD1. This TCR was sampled from a human donor with classical Hodgkin lymphoma. The input for sequencing was peripheral blood mononuclear cells (PBMCs), taken before the fourth cycle of nivolumab. The CDR3 nucleotides read TGTGCCAGCTCACCCTCTTTGGACAGGTCGGCCTCTGGAAACACCATATATTTT. Translation gives CASSPSLDRSASGNTIYF.